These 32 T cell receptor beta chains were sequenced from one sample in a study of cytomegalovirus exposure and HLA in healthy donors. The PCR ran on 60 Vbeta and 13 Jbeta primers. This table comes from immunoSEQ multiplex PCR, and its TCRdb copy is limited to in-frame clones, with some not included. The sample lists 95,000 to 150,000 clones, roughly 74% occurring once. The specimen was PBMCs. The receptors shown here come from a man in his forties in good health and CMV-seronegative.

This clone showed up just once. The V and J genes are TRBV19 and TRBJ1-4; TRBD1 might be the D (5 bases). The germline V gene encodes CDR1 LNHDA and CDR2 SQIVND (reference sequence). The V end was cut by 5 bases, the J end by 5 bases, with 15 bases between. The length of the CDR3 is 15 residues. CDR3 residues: CASSPQSGQNEKLFF. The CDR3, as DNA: TGTGCCAGTAGTCCTCAGTCCGGACAAAATGAAAAACTGTTTTTT. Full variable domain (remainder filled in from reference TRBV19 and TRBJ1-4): DGGITQSPKYLFRKEGQNVTLSCEQNLNHDAMYWYRQDPGQGLRLIYYSQIVNDFQKGDIAEGYSVSREKKESFPLTVTSAQKNPTAFYLCASSPQSGQNEKLFFGSGTQLSVL.

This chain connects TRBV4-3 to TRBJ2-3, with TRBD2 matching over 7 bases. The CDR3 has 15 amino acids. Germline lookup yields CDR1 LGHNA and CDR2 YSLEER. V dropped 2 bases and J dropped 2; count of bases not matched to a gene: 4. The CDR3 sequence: CASSQKRGNTDTQYF. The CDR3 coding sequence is TGCGCCAGCAGCCAAAAGCGGGGCAACACAGATACGCAGTATTTT.

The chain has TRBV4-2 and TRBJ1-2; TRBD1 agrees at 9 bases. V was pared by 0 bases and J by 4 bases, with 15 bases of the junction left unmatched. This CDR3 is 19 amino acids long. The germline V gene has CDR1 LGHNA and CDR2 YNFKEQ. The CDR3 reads CASSQEAVGQGLLVYGYTF. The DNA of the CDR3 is TGTGCCAGCAGCCAAGAAGCGGTCGGACAGGGGCTCCTAGTCTATGGCTACACCTTC.

CDR3 region: CASSGGGAQEYF. The DNA of the CDR3 is TGTGCCAGTAGTGGCGGGGGAGCCCAGGAGTATTTT. The chain combines TRBV19 with TRBJ2-3; TRBD2 matches at 7 bases. This CDR3 is built from 12 residues. CDR1 and CDR2 (germline): LNHDA, SQIVND (reference sequence). The V segment lost 5 bases and the J segment 13 bases; nucleotides outside the gene matches: 9.

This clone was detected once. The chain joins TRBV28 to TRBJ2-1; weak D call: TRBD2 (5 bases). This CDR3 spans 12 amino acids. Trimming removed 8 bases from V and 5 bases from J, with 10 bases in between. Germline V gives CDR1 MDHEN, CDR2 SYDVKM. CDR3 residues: CASSGYHNEQFF. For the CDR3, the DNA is TGTGCCAGCTCGGGGTACCACAATGAGCAGTTCTTC.

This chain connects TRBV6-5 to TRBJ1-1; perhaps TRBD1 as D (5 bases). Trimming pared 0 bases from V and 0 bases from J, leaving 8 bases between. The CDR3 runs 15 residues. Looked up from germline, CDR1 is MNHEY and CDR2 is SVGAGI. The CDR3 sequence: CASSYSTVMNTEAFF. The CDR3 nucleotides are TGTGCCAGCAGTTACTCGACAGTCATGAACACTGAAGCTTTCTTT.

The CDR3 sequence: CASSFDRGNYEQYF. The DNA of the CDR3 is TGTGCCAGCAGCTTCGATCGGGGGAATTACGAGCAGTACTTC. V usage is TRBV7-2 and J usage is TRBJ2-7, with D maybe TRBD2 (6 bases). Germline assignment: CDR1 SGHTA and CDR2 FQGNSA. Trimming pared 3 bases from V and 4 bases from J, leaving 13 bases between. The CDR3 contains 14 residues.

CDR3 in DNA: TGCGCCAGCAGCTTTGTTAGCGGAACCGTGCGAGAGACCCAGTACTTC. Translation gives CASSFVSGTVRETQYF. The J gene is TRBJ2-5, the V gene TRBV5-1; TRBD2 is a possible D gene (6 bases). The CDR3 runs to 16 residues. The ends were cut back, 2 bases at V and 4 bases at J, with 18 bases in the middle. Germline lookup yields CDR1 SGHRS and CDR2 YFSETQ. The entire variable domain, with the rest obtained from reference TRBV5-1 and TRBJ2-5, is as follows: KAGVTQTPRYLIKTRGQQVTLSCSPISGHRSVSWYQQTPGQGLQFLFEYFSETQRNKGNFPGRFSGRQFSNSRSEMNVSTLELGDSALYLCASSFVSGTVRETQYFGPGTRLLVL.

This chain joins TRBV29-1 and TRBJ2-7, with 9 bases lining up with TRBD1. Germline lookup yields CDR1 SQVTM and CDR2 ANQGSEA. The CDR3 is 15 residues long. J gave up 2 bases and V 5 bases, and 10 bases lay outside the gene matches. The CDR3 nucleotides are TGCAGCGTTAAGACCGGGACAGGGTATACCTACGAGCAGTACTTC. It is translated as CSVKTGTGYTYEQYF.

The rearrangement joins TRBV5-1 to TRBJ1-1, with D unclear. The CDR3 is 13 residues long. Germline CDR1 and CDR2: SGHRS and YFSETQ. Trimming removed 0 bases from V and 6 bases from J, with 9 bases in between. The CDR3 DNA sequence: TGCGCCAGCAGCTTGGGGGCAACCCCTGAAGCTTTCTTT. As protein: CASSLGATPEAFF.

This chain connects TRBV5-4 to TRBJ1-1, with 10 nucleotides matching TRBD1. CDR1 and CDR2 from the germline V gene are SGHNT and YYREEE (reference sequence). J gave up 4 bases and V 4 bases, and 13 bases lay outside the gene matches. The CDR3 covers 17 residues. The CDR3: CASSRGTGAAVRTEAFF. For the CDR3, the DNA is TGTGCCAGCAGCAGAGGGACAGGGGCAGCAGTCCGCACTGAAGCTTTCTTT.

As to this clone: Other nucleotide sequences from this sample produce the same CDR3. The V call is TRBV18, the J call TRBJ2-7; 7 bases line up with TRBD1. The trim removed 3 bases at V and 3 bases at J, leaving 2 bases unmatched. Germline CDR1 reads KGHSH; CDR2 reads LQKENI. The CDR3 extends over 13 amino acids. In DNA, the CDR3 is TGTGCCAGCTCACCGGGACAGCTCTACGAGCAGTACTTC. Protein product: CASSPGQLYEQYF.

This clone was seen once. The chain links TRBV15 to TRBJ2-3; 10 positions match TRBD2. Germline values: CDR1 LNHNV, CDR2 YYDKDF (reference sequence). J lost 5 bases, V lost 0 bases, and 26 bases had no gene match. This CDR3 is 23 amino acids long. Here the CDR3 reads CATSRDRMTDRELSGGAIDTQYF. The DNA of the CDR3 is TGTGCCACCAGCAGAGATAGGATGACCGATCGTGAATTAAGCGGGGGGGCCATAGATACGCAGTATTTT.

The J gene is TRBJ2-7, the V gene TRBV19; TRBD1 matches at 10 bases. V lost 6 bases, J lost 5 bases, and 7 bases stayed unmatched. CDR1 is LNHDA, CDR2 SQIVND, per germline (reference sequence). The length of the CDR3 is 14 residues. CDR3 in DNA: TGTGCCAGTAGCGACAGGGGGCGTAGAGACGAGCAGTACTTC. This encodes CASSDRGRRDEQYF.

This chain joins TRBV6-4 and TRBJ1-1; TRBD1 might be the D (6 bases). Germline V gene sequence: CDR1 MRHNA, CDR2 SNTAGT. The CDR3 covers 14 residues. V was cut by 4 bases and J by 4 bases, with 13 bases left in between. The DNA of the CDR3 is TGTGCCAGCAGTGGTAGGGACATATCCACTGAAGCTTTCTTT. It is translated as CASSGRDISTEAFF.

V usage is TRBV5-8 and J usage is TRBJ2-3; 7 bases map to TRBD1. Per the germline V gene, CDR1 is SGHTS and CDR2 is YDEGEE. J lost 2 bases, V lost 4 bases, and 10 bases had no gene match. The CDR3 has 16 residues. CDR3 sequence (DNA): TGTGCCAGCAGCCTAGCAGACAGGGCTCCCACAGATACGCAGTATTTT. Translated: CASSLADRAPTDTQYF.

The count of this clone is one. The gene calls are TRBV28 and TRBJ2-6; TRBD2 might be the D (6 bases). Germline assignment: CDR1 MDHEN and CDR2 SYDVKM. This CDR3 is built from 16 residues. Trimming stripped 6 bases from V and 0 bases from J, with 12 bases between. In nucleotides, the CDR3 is TGTGCCAGCAGGGAGGGTTTTAGCTCTGGGGCCAACGTCCTGACTTTC. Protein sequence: CASREGFSSGANVLTF.

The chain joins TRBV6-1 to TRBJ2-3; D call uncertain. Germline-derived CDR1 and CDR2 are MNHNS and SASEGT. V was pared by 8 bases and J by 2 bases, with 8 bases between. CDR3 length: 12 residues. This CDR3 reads CASRGSTDTQYF. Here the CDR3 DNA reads TGTGCCAGCCGCGGCTCCACAGATACGCAGTATTTT.

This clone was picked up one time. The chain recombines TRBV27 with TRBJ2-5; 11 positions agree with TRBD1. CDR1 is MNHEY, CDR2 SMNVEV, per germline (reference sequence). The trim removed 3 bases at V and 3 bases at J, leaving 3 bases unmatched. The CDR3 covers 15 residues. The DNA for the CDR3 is TGTGCCAGCAGTTTCGGGGACAGGGGGAAAGAGACCCAGTACTTC. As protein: CASSFGDRGKETQYF.

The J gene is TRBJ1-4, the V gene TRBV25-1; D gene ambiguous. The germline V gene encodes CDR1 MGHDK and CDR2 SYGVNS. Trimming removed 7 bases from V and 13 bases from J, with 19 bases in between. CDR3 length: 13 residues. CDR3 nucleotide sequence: TGTGCCAGCACGGGAAGGCAGCTCGAAGGACTGTTTTTT. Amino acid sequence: CASTGRQLEGLFF.

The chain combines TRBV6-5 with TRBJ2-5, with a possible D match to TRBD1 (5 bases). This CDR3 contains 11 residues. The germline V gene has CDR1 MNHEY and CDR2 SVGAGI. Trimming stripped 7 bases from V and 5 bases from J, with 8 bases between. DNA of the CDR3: TGTGCCAGCACCCACAGGGAGACCCAGTACTTC. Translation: CASTHRETQYF.

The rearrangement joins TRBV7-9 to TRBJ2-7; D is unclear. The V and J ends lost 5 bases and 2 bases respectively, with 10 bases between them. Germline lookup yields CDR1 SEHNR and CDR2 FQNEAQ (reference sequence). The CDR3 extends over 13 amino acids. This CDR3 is CASSPGFTYEQYF. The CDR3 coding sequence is TGTGCCAGCAGCCCCGGGTTCACCTACGAGCAGTACTTC.

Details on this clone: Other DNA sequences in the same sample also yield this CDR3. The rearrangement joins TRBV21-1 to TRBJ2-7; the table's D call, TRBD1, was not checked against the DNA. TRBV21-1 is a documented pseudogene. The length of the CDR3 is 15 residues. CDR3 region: CASTNKQGATFEQYF. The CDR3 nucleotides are TGTGCCAGCACCAATAAACAGGGGGCTACTTTCGAGCAGTACTTC.

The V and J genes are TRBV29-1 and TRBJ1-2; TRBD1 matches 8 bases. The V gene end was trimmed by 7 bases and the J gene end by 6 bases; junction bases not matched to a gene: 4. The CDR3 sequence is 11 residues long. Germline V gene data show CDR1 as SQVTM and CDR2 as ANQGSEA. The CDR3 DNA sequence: TGCAGCGGGACAGGGTCTGATGGCTACACCTTC. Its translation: CSGTGSDGYTF.

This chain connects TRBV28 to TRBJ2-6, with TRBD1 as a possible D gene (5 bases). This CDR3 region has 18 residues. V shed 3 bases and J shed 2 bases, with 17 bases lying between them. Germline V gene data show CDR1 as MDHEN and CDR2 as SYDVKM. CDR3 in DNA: TGTGCCAGCAGTTTTCCTGGCAGGGCCGATACTGGGGCCAACGTCCTGACTTTC. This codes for CASSFPGRADTGANVLTF.

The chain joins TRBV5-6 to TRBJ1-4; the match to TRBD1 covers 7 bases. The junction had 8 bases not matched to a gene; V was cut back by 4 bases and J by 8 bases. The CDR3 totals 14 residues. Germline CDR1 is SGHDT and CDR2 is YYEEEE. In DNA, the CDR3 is TGTGCCAGCAGCCTCGACAGGGTACGAGAAAAACTGTTTTTT. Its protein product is CASSLDRVREKLFF. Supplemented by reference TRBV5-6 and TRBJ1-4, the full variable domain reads DAGVTQSPTHLIKTRGQQVTLRCSPKSGHDTVSWYQQALGQGPQFIFQYYEEEERQRGNFPDRFSGHQFPNYSSELNVNALLLGDSALYLCASSLDRVREKLFFGSGTQLSVL.

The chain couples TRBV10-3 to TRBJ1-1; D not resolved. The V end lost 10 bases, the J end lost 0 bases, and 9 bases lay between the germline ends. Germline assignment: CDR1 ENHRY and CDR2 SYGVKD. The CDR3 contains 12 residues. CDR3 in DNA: TGTGCCACCCGAGGAATGAACACTGAAGCTTTCTTT. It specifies CATRGMNTEAFF.

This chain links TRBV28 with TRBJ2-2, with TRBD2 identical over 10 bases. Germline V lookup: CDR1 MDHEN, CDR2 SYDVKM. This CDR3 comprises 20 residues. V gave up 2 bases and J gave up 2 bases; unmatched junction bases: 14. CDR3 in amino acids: CASSLGSLAGALRNTGELFF. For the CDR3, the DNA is TGTGCCAGCAGTTTAGGATCCCTAGCGGGGGCCCTTCGAAACACCGGGGAGCTGTTTTTT.

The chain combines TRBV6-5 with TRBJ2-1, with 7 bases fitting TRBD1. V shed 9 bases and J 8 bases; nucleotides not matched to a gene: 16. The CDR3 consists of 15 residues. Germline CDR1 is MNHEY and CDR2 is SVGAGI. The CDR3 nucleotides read TGTGCCAGTAATGCCGATCAGACAGGGAAACATGAGCAGTTCTTC. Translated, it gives CASNADQTGKHEQFF.

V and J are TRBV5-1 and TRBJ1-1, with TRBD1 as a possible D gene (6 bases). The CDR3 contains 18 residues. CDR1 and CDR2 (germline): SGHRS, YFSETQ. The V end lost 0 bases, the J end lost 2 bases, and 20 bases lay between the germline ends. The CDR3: CASSLAEFQGLGNTEAFF. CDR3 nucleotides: TGCGCCAGCAGCTTGGCGGAGTTTCAGGGGCTGGGAAACACTGAAGCTTTCTTT.

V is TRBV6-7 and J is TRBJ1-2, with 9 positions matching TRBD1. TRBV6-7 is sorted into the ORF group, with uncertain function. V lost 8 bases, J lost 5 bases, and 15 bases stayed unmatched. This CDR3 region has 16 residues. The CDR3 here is CASPWEPGQGPYGYTF. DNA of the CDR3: TGTGCCAGCCCGTGGGAACCGGGACAGGGACCTTATGGCTACACCTTC.

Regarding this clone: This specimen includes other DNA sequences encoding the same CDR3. The CDR3 reads CASSSQGYGYTF. The DNA of the CDR3 is TGTGCCAGCAGCTCACAGGGGTATGGCTACACCTTC. The chain couples TRBV7-2 to TRBJ1-2; the match to TRBD1 covers 7 bases. Trimming removed 4 bases from V and 5 bases from J; junction bases left unmatched: 1. Germline V CDR1 and CDR2: SGHTA, FQGNSA. This CDR3 has 12 amino acids.